The rows below give T cell receptor beta chains drawn from one sample of a study of T cell repertoires in cytomegalovirus infection. TCRdb re-called the reads with MiXCR, one entry per CDR3 protein. This sample carries roughly 180,000 distinct CDR3 sequences, about a sixth of them seen once, and the ten largest clones take under 30%. The sample was CD8+ T cells from PBMCs. The receptors derive from a human donor in good health (CMV status not recorded). Some clones in this sample may be carry-over from other donors' samples. Both conserved end residues are part of each CDR3. The D gene is left open where the match is weak. Rows give clone size only sometimes, using once, few, many, or a class for an expanded clone.

D gene	clone size	V gene	J gene	CDR3 DNA	CDR3 protein
NA	NA	TRBV6-6	TRBJ1-5	TGTGCCAGCTGTTCAGGACTTAATCAGCCCCAGCATTTT	CASCSGLNQPQHF
TRBD2	few	TRBV11-2	TRBJ2-1	TGTGCCAGCAGCTCCCTTAGCGGGGGGGCCCATGAGCAGTTCTTC	CASSSLSGGAHEQFF
NA	few	TRBV9	TRBJ1-5	TGTGCCAGCAGCGGAGGAGGGGAGAATCAGCCCCAGCATTTT	CASSGGGENQPQHF
NA	NA	TRBV7-9	TRBJ1-5	TGTGCCAGCAGCCCCGAAGGCAGGTTCAATCAGCCCCAGCATTTT	CASSPEGRFNQPQHF
TRBD1	few	TRBV7-9	TRBJ2-6	TGTGCCAGCCATCGGACAGGCAACTCTGGGGCCAACGTCCTGACTTTC	CASHRTGNSGANVLTF
NA	few	TRBV7-6	TRBJ2-2	TGTGCCAGCAGCTCTCTCCGGGACACACCGAACACCGGGGAGCTGTTTTTT	CASSSLRDTPNTGELFF
NA	few	TRBV10-3	TRBJ2-7	TGTGCCATCAGTGAGAGGACGCTCGCCTCCTACGAGCAGTACTTC	CAISERTLASYEQYF
TRBD1	few	TRBV7-2	TRBJ2-1	TGTGCCAGCAGTTTAGCTGCTCGTCCGGGACAGGGGGCGAATGAGCAGTTCTTC	CASSLAARPGQGANEQFF
NA	NA	TRBV7-6	TRBJ1-1	TGTGCCAGCAGCCATCGGACGGTGAACACTGAAGCTTTCTTT	CASSHRTVNTEAFF
TRBD2	many	TRBV6-2/TRBV6-3	TRBJ2-1	TGTGCCAGCAGTTACCTAACGGGAGGGGGTGAGCAGTTCTTC	CASSYLTGGGEQFF
NA	NA	TRBV15	TRBJ1-2	TGTGCCACCAGCAGAGAACCGAGGCACCTTCGGGATGGCTACACCTTC	CATSREPRHLRDGYTF
NA	NA	TRBV6-2/TRBV6-3	TRBJ2-7	TGTGCCAGCAGTTTCCTACCCGGACAGTACTACGAGCAGTACTTC	CASSFLPGQYYEQYF
NA	few	TRBV29-1	TRBJ1-3	TGCAGCGGGGTGTGGGCTGGAAACACCATATATTTT	CSGVWAGNTIYF
TRBD1	NA	TRBV20-1	TRBJ1-5	TGCAGTGCTACCAACCGGGACAGCGCAAATCAGCCCCAGCATTTT	CSATNRDSANQPQHF
NA	few	TRBV4-3	TRBJ2-2	TGCGCCAGCAGCCAAGAGGTCCTACACACCGGGGAGCTGTTTTTT	CASSQEVLHTGELFF
NA	NA	TRBV29-1	TRBJ2-7	TGCAGCGTTGAAGATGGCAGCTCCTACGAGCAGTACTTC	CSVEDGSSYEQYF
NA	many	TRBV7-8	TRBJ2-7	TGTGCCAGCAGCTTAGGGGTTCGGAACGAGCAGTACTTC	CASSLGVRNEQYF
NA	NA	TRBV5-6	TRBJ2-1	TGTGCCAGCAGCTTGTTGACAGGTAGCAATGAGCAGTTCTTC	CASSLLTGSNEQFF
TRBD2	few	TRBV20-1	TRBJ2-1	TGCAGTGCTAGAGTTAGCGGGGTAAATGAGCAGTTCTTC	CSARVSGVNEQFF
TRBD1	NA	TRBV3-1	TRBJ1-1	TGTGCCAGCAGTCAAACAGGGGCGGTGGAATTGAACACTGAAGCTTTCTTT	CASSQTGAVELNTEAFF
TRBD1	few	TRBV7-9	TRBJ2-7	TGTGCCAGCACCGGGACAGGTCCCTACGAGCAGTACTTC	CASTGTGPYEQYF
NA	NA	TRBV12-3/TRBV12-4	TRBJ2-3	TGTGCCAGCAGTCTACACCCCGCAGAATCAAGGTCAGATACGCAGTATTTT	CASSLHPAESRSDTQYF
NA	few	TRBV7-9	TRBJ1-5	TGTGCCAGCACCAAAGGGGGGGGCAATCAGCCCCAGCATTTT	CASTKGGGNQPQHF
NA	NA	TRBV4-1	TRBJ2-3	TGCGCCAGCAGCCAAGACACCGCGGTCTATGGCACAGATACGCAGTATTTT	CASSQDTAVYGTDTQYF
NA	NA	TRBV7-6	TRBJ1-2	TGTGCCAGCAGCTCCCTCCCGGGGCAGCCTGGCTACACCTTC	CASSSLPGQPGYTF
NA	few	TRBV6-4	TRBJ2-1	TGTGCCAGCAGTGACTCGGTGGGAAGCTCCTACAATGAGCAGTTCTTC	CASSDSVGSSYNEQFF
TRBD2	few	TRBV7-2	TRBJ2-2	TGTGCCAGCAGCCTAGGGACTAGCGGGGGTGTGGCCGGGGAGCTGTTTTTT	CASSLGTSGGVAGELFF
TRBD2	many	TRBV4-3	TRBJ2-2	TGCGCCAGCAGCCAAGAAGGAGGACTAGCGGGAACCGGGGAGCTGTTTTTT	CASSQEGGLAGTGELFF
TRBD2	NA	TRBV7-8	TRBJ2-7	TGTGCCAGCAGCTTACGGGGGGGGTCCTACGAGCAGTACTTC	CASSLRGGSYEQYF
NA	NA	TRBV13	TRBJ1-1	TGTGCCAGCAGCTCCTTAGGGGTCTCAGGGGAGAGGACTGAAGCTTTCTTT	CASSSLGVSGERTEAFF
NA	NA	TRBV10-3	TRBJ2-7	TGTGCCATCAGTGAGGACCGCATCGAGCAGTACTTC	CAISEDRIEQYF
TRBD1	few	TRBV29-1	TRBJ1-1	TGCAGCGTTGAGAAGGACAGGCCAGGTGAAGCTTTCTTT	CSVEKDRPGEAFF
NA	few	TRBV28	TRBJ1-1	TGTGCCAGCAGCCCGCCGGGGATGAACACTGAAGCTTTCTTT	CASSPPGMNTEAFF
NA	NA	TRBV10-3	TRBJ1-4	TGTGCCATCGCCCCGCTGACACTCTCGCAGGCGGCAACTAATGAAAAACTGTTTTTT	CAIAPLTLSQAATNEKLFF
TRBD2	NA	TRBV6-2/TRBV6-3	TRBJ2-1	TGTGCCACCTACCGGGAGGGGTCTCGGAATGAGCAGTTCTTC	CATYREGSRNEQFF
NA	few	TRBV6-2/TRBV6-3	TRBJ1-1	TGTGCCAGCAGTTACGGGAGTCCGGGAGCTTTCTTT	CASSYGSPGAFF
NA	few	TRBV7-2	TRBJ1-2	TGTGCCAGCAGCTTATCCGGCATGGTCTATGGCTACACCTTC	CASSLSGMVYGYTF
NA	few	TRBV7-9	TRBJ2-7	TGTGCCAGCAGACCGTATCTGGACGGAACCTACGAGCAGTACTTC	CASRPYLDGTYEQYF
NA	NA	TRBV19	TRBJ1-2	TGTGCCAGTAGTATAAACAGCCTCTATGGCTACACCTTC	CASSINSLYGYTF
NA	few	TRBV28	TRBJ2-2	TGTGCCAGCAGTTTATTCCCACAGGGAGATGATGGGGAGCTGTTTTTT	CASSLFPQGDDGELFF
NA	NA	TRBV6-6	TRBJ1-2	TGTGCCAGCAGTTACTCATGGGGAGGCTATGGCTACACCTTC	CASSYSWGGYGYTF
NA	NA	TRBV7-2	TRBJ2-1	TGTGCCAGCAGCTTAGTAAGCAATGAGCAGTTCTTC	CASSLVSNEQFF
TRBD2	few	TRBV4-1	TRBJ2-7	TGCGCCAGCCGACCGGGACTAGCGGGGGGCTACGAGCAGTACTTC	CASRPGLAGGYEQYF
NA	few	TRBV4-3	TRBJ2-6	TGCGCCAGCAGCCCTTCGGGTGGTGGGGCCAACGTCCTGACTTTC	CASSPSGGGANVLTF
TRBD1	few	TRBV6-2/TRBV6-3	TRBJ1-5	TGTGCCAGCAGCGAAGTGTCGGACAGGCCCGGCGAGCCCCAGCATTTT	CASSEVSDRPGEPQHF
NA	NA	TRBV28	TRBJ2-6	TGTGCCTCGATGGGGGCCAACGTCCTGACTTTC	CASMGANVLTF
NA	few	TRBV20-1	TRBJ1-1	TGCAGTGCTAGAGGCGGGACTTTTTACGTAGCTTTCTTT	CSARGGTFYVAFF
TRBD1	many	TRBV7-7	TRBJ2-7	TGTGCTAGCGCCGTGGGGACAGGGGGCTACGAGCAGTACTTC	CASAVGTGGYEQYF